The next 30 T cell receptor beta chains were all read from a single sample in a study of T cells expressing NK-cell markers. TCRdb reprocessed the 5' RACE reads; each CDR3 protein has one entry and no DNA is given. The sample is made up of 120,000 to 150,000 distinct CDR3 sequences, and the top ten hold around 10% of it. The sequenced material came from blood T cells: a sorted CD56 or NKG2C T cell subset, CD4+ or CD8+ T cells, or bulk PBMC T cells (not recorded which). The receptors here all came from a man between 18 and 35 years old in good health.

The chain joins TRBV4-3 to TRBJ2-7; TCRdb's D call of TRBD2 is untestable without DNA. CDR3 length: 18 amino acids. The germline V gene encodes CDR1 LGHNA and CDR2 YSLEER. The CDR3 here is CASSPGATSGPRPIEQYF.

V gene TRBV27 combines with J gene TRBJ2-7; the TCRdb D gene call, TRBD1, has no DNA to confirm it. The CDR3 contains 14 residues. In germline, CDR1 is MNHEY, CDR2 SMNVEV (reference sequence). CDR3 region: CASGSGTLIYEQYF.

J is TRBJ2-3 and V is TRBV7-9; TCRdb's D call of TRBD2 is untestable without DNA. The CDR3 length is 17 residues. Germline CDR1 reads SEHNR; CDR2 reads FQNEAQ (reference sequence). This chain's CDR3 is CASSPPGTSGNTDTQYF.

J is TRBJ2-1 and V is TRBV7-2. The CDR3 contains 15 residues. From germline, CDR1 is SGHTA and CDR2 FQGNSA. The CDR3 is CASSLVGSSYNEQFF. Variable domain in full (rest from reference TRBV7-2 and TRBJ2-1): GAGVSQSPSNKVTEKGKDVELRCDPISGHTALYWYRQSLGQGLEFLIYFQGNSAPDKSGLPSDRFSAERTGGSVSTLTIQRTQQEDSAVYLCASSLVGSSYNEQFFGPGTRLTVL.

The V gene is TRBV12-3 or TRBV12-4, the J gene TRBJ1-1; TCRdb gives TRBD1 as the D gene, but with no DNA this cannot be confirmed. This CDR3 comprises 13 residues. CDR3 sequence: CASSPLGVTEAFF.

The chain uses TRBV7-6 and TRBJ1-5; TCRdb picks TRBD1, but there is no DNA to check that call. CDR1 SGHVS and CDR2 FNYEAQ come from the germline V gene. The CDR3 spans 16 residues. CDR3 amino acids: CASSQDRGRLNQPQHF.

V and J are TRBV5-1 and TRBJ2-1; TCRdb lists TRBD2, though no DNA is available to test this call. The CDR3 extends over 15 amino acids. The germline V gene has CDR1 SGHRS and CDR2 YFSETQ. The CDR3 region is CASSWTGLAGDEQFF.

V is TRBV5-5 and J is TRBJ1-1; TCRdb's D call of TRBD1 is untestable without DNA. The CDR3 totals 13 residues. Per the germline V gene, CDR1 is SGHKS and CDR2 is YYEKEE (reference sequence). The CDR3 is CASSLGGASKAFF.

This clonotype is called medium-sized based on its frequency. The rearrangement joins TRBV16 to TRBJ2-7; checking the TCRdb D call of TRBD2 is not possible without DNA. Looked up from germline, CDR1 is KGHSY and CDR2 is FQNENV. This CDR3 has 15 amino acids. The CDR3 reads CASSPPGLEGFEQYF.

V usage is TRBV30 and J usage is TRBJ1-3. Looked up from germline, CDR1 is GTSNPN and CDR2 is SVGIG (reference sequence). This CDR3 is built from 13 residues. The CDR3 region is CAWTAISGNTIYF.

The V and J genes are TRBV12-3 or TRBV12-4 and TRBJ2-7; TCRdb selects TRBD2, and the lack of DNA leaves this call unchecked. The CDR3 spans 13 residues. This CDR3 is CASTLGGRNEQYF.

The CDR3: CATSDGDRGIDEQFF. The gene calls are TRBV24-1 and TRBJ2-1; TCRdb picks TRBD1, but there is no DNA to check that call. Germline CDR1 is KGHDR and CDR2 is SFDVKD. The CDR3 extends over 15 amino acids.

The chain uses TRBV30 and TRBJ2-7; the D call of TRBD1 rests on TCRdb alone, since no DNA is present to check it. The germline CDR1 and CDR2 sequences are GTSNPN and SVGIG (reference sequence). This CDR3 comprises 15 residues. CDR3 residues: CAWSGLWGHLGEQYF.

J is TRBJ2-7 and V is TRBV21-1. TRBV21-1 is a listed pseudogene. This CDR3 has 11 amino acids. The CDR3 protein is CASSKDYEQYF.

V usage is TRBV5-4 and J usage is TRBJ1-1. This CDR3 spans 12 amino acids. Germline CDR1 reads SGHNT; CDR2 reads YYREEE (reference sequence). Here the CDR3 reads CASSSGDTEAFF. Together with reference TRBV5-4 and TRBJ1-1, the CDR3 gives the full variable domain: ETGVTQSPTHLIKTRGQQVTLRCSSQSGHNTVSWYQQALGQGPQFIFQYYREEENGRGNFPPRFSGLQFPNYSSELNVNALELDDSALYLCASSSGDTEAFFGQGTRLTVV.

V gene TRBV6-2 or TRBV6-3 combines with J gene TRBJ1-1. The CDR3 is 13 residues long. Germline CDR1 is MNHEY and CDR2 is SVGEGT. This chain's CDR3 is CASSNRDLNRAFF.

The J gene is TRBJ2-7, the V gene TRBV5-6. Per germline, CDR1 SGHDT and CDR2 YYEEEE. This CDR3 has 13 residues. CDR3 loop: CASREGGFYEQYF.

The chain couples TRBV12-3 or TRBV12-4 to TRBJ2-1; there is no DNA to check the TCRdb D call of TRBD2. This CDR3 has 16 residues. The CDR3: CASSPTSGSPGNEQFF.

The rearrangement uses TRBV6-5 and TRBJ2-7; there is no DNA to check the TCRdb D call of TRBD1. The CDR3 runs 16 residues. CDR1 MNHEY and CDR2 SVGAGI come from the germline V gene. CDR3 residues: CASSYGLAGSSYEQYF.

The chain links TRBV29-1 to TRBJ2-1; the D call of TRBD2 rests on TCRdb alone, since no DNA is present to check it. Per the germline V gene, CDR1 is SQVTM and CDR2 is ANQGSEA. The CDR3 loop spans 14 amino acids. The CDR3 loop is CSVEWRAGYNEQFF.

The V gene is TRBV27, the J gene TRBJ2-7; there is no DNA to check the TCRdb D call of TRBD2. The germline V gene has CDR1 MNHEY and CDR2 SMNVEV (reference sequence). The CDR3 loop spans 18 amino acids. CDR3 in amino acids: CASSSIGLAGGGTYEQYF.

This chain uses TRBV9 with TRBJ2-2; TCRdb picks TRBD2, but there is no DNA to check that call. Germline V CDR1 and CDR2: SGDLS, YYNGEE. The CDR3 totals 15 residues. The CDR3 protein is CASSDPGLATGELFF.

The V gene is TRBV7-9, the J gene TRBJ2-7; TCRdb returns TRBD2, unconfirmable since there is no DNA. The CDR3 consists of 15 residues. From germline, CDR1 is SEHNR and CDR2 FQNEAQ (reference sequence). This CDR3 reads CASSLASGRVYEQYF.

The genes are TRBV13 and TRBJ1-5. The CDR3 length is 15 residues. Germline assignment: CDR1 PRHDT and CDR2 FYEKMQ (reference sequence). The CDR3 here is CASSLGPQPNQPQHF. The complete variable domain, with remaining parts taken from reference TRBV13 and TRBJ1-5, reads AAGVIQSPRHLIKEKRETATLKCYPIPRHDTVYWYQQGPGQDPQFLISFYEKMQSDKGSIPDRFSAQQFSDYHSELNMSSLELGDSALYFCASSLGPQPNQPQHFGDGTRLSIL.

CDR3: CASRGGGAESNQPQHF. This chain connects TRBV6-1 to TRBJ1-5; lacking DNA, the TRBD1 call made by TCRdb goes unchecked. Germline values: CDR1 MNHNS, CDR2 SASEGT. CDR3 length: 16 residues.

The rearrangement joins TRBV29-1 to TRBJ2-1; as DNA is missing, the TRBD1 call by TCRdb cannot be tested. Germline V gene data show CDR1 as SQVTM and CDR2 as ANQGSEA. The CDR3 is 12 amino acids. The CDR3 loop reads CSVVVPAAEQFF.

The chain joins TRBV6-5 to TRBJ1-2; the D gene TCRdb calls, TRBD1, cannot be checked with no DNA. The CDR3 runs 15 residues. Germline CDR1 is MNHEY and CDR2 is SVGAGI. The CDR3 spells CASSFTQTGNYGYTF.

The chain is built from TRBV21-1 and TRBJ2-7; there is no DNA to check the TCRdb D call of TRBD1. TRBV21-1 is flagged as a pseudogene. The CDR3 runs 15 residues. This chain's CDR3 is CASSKDRQETHEQYF.

The V and J genes are TRBV27 and TRBJ1-1; TCRdb calls TRBD1, which cannot be checked without DNA. This CDR3 comprises 15 residues. The V gene's germline CDR1 is MNHEY and CDR2 SMNVEV (reference sequence). CDR3 residues: CASTTSTGTNTEAFF.

This rearrangement joins TRBV24-1 to TRBJ2-1; with no DNA, the TCRdb D assignment of TRBD1 cannot be verified. CDR3 length: 13 residues. In germline, CDR1 is KGHDR, CDR2 SFDVKD. CDR3 amino acids: CATRDRGTDEQFF.